Below, 28 T cell receptor beta chains from the same sample are listed, as sequenced in a study of cytomegalovirus exposure and HLA in healthy donors. PCR primers comprised 60 Vbeta and 13 Jbeta primers. TCRdb's table, derived via immunoSEQ multiplex PCR, lists solely in-frame clones and lacks some. The data show 150,000 to 200,000 clones, about 80% seen once. The sequenced sample consisted of PBMCs. These receptors were obtained from a young man in good health and CMV-seropositive.

The DNA for the CDR3 is TGTGCCAGCAGCCTAGTATGGGGGGGGCCTTTGGATGAGCAGTTCTTC. It codes for CASSLVWGGPLDEQFF. The chain uses TRBV7-9 and TRBJ2-1, with a possible D match to TRBD2 (7 bases). Trimming took 5 bases from V and 8 from J, leaving 22 bases between them. This CDR3 contains 16 residues. Germline V lookup: CDR1 SEHNR, CDR2 FQNEAQ (reference sequence).

This clone has only a few counts. This chain links TRBV10-3 with TRBJ2-1; D gene uncertain. The V gene lost 7 bases and the J gene lost 0 bases, with 10 bases spanning the gap. This CDR3 is 14 amino acids long. Germline CDR1 reads ENHRY; CDR2 reads SYGVKD. The CDR3 DNA is TGTGCCATCACCGCAACAAGCTCCTACAATGAGCAGTTCTTC. This codes for CAITATSSYNEQFF.

The rearrangement links TRBV30 to TRBJ2-1; D not resolved. Germline assignment: CDR1 GTSNPN and CDR2 SVGIG (reference sequence). The V gene lost 0 bases and the J gene lost 7 bases, with 7 bases spanning the gap. The CDR3 sequence is 12 residues long. CDR3 amino acids: CAWSVRANEQFF. CDR3 coding DNA: TGTGCCTGGAGTGTACGAGCTAATGAGCAGTTCTTC.

The chain uses TRBV4-3 and TRBJ2-7; 7 positions match TRBD2. J lost 2 bases, V lost 0 bases, and 4 bases had no gene match. This CDR3 spans 15 amino acids. Germline V gene data show CDR1 as LGHNA and CDR2 as YSLEER. Here the CDR3 DNA reads TGCGCCAGCAGCCAAGATCAGCGGGGAACCTACGAGCAGTACTTC. This gives the protein CASSQDQRGTYEQYF.

This chain connects TRBV29-1 to TRBJ1-4; 7 nucleotides agree with TRBD1. The CDR3 is 19 residues long. After removal of 6 bases from V and 0 bases from J, the junction contained 19 bases not matched to a gene. Germline V gene sequence: CDR1 SQVTM, CDR2 ANQGSEA. The CDR3 nucleotides are TGCAGCGTACGATTGAGTCACCGGGACAGCGAAGCAACTAATGAAAAACTGTTTTTT. Its protein is CSVRLSHRDSEATNEKLFF.

The V and J genes are TRBV5-1 and TRBJ2-1, with 8 bases that match TRBD1. CDR3 length equals 15 residues. The germline V gene has CDR1 SGHRS and CDR2 YFSETQ. Unmatched junction bases numbered 3, after V lost 4 bases and J lost 0 bases. The CDR3 sequence is CASSQGQVSYNEQFF. The CDR3 region has the DNA TGCGCCAGCAGCCAGGGACAGGTCTCCTACAATGAGCAGTTCTTC.

This clone appeared a single time. This rearrangement joins TRBV5-8 to TRBJ2-5; perhaps TRBD2 as D (6 bases). V lost 2 bases and J lost 3, with 23 bases in between. Germline V gives CDR1 SGHTS, CDR2 YDEGEE. CDR3 size: 18 residues. The CDR3 coding sequence is TGTGCCAGCAGCTTTCCCCAAGGGAGTCTAGCGAGGGAAGAGACCCAGTACTTC. It codes for CASSFPQGSLAREETQYF.

The genes are TRBV7-9 and TRBJ2-7; D is possibly TRBD1 (6 bases). Per germline, CDR1 SEHNR and CDR2 FQNEAQ (reference sequence). V lost 4 bases to trimming and J lost 5 bases, with 18 bases between them. The CDR3 loop spans 15 amino acids. CDR3 in DNA: TGTGCCAGCAGCTGGGACCGGGACAAAAAGCACGAGCAGTACTTC. Translating it yields CASSWDRDKKHEQYF.

V is TRBV6-5 and J is TRBJ1-6, with 9 nucleotides matching TRBD1. The length of the CDR3 is 15 residues. Germline lookup yields CDR1 MNHEY and CDR2 SVGAGI. Trimming cost V 0 bases and J 9 bases; bases outside gene matches: 3. The CDR3 coding sequence is TGTGCCAGCAGTTACTCGGACAGGGGAACTTCACCCCTCCACTTT. The encoded protein is CASSYSDRGTSPLHF.

The J gene is TRBJ2-7, the V gene TRBV4-3; 8 bases are a match to TRBD1. This CDR3 spans 13 amino acids. The V segment lost 4 bases and the J segment 6 bases; nucleotides outside the gene matches: 5. Germline V lookup: CDR1 LGHNA, CDR2 YSLEER. CDR3 region: CASSPQGGLEQYF. CDR3 nucleotide sequence: TGCGCCAGCAGCCCACAGGGGGGTCTCGAGCAGTACTTC.

J is TRBJ1-5 and V is TRBV21-1. TRBV21-1 is marked as a pseudogene. This CDR3 is built from 13 residues. The CDR3 here is CASSIEADQPQHF. The CDR3 DNA sequence: TGTGCCAGCAGCATCGAGGCCGATCAGCCCCAGCATTTT.

CDR3 sequence reads: CASSISQLDRGYNEQFF. As DNA, the CDR3 is TGTGCCAGTAGTATATCTCAACTGGACAGGGGCTACAATGAGCAGTTCTTC. The chain is built from TRBV19 and TRBJ2-1, with 9 bases that match TRBD1. This CDR3 comprises 17 residues. Germline CDR1 is LNHDA and CDR2 is SQIVND (reference sequence). The trim removed 2 bases at V and 3 bases at J, leaving 8 bases unmatched.

This chain connects TRBV7-9 to TRBJ2-7, with a possible D match to TRBD2 (6 bases). The CDR3 covers 11 residues. Germline CDR1 and CDR2: SEHNR and FQNEAQ (reference sequence). The V gene lost 5 bases and the J gene lost 7 bases, with 9 bases spanning the gap. The CDR3 reads CASSPRGEQYF. Written as DNA, the CDR3 is TGTGCCAGCAGCCCCCGGGGGGAGCAGTACTTC.

This chain connects TRBV27 to TRBJ2-5; D possibly corresponds to TRBD1 (5 bases). Trimming took off 1 base at V and 5 bases at J, with 11 bases between the two ends. Looked up from germline, CDR1 is MNHEY and CDR2 is SMNVEV (reference sequence). The CDR3 covers 14 residues. CDR3 nucleotide sequence: TGTGCCAGCAGTTTATGGGGCGAGGCCGAGACCCAGTACTTC. Its translation is CASSLWGEAETQYF.

V usage is TRBV5-5 and J usage is TRBJ2-1; 7 bases fit TRBD1. Germline V CDR1 and CDR2: SGHKS, YYEKEE (reference sequence). The CDR3 sequence is 17 residues long. The V segment lost 0 bases and the J segment 4 bases; nucleotides outside the gene matches: 10. CDR3 sequence reads: CASSLEWDSDPYNEQFF. For the CDR3, the DNA is TGTGCCAGCAGCTTGGAGTGGGACAGTGATCCTTACAATGAGCAGTTCTTC.

This sequence joins TRBV7-3 and TRBJ2-2; the D is unclear. The CDR3 extends over 13 amino acids. V was trimmed by 5 bases and J by 6 bases, leaving 10 bases between them. Germline V gene data show CDR1 as SGHTA and CDR2 as FQGTGA. Written as DNA, the CDR3 is TGTGCCAGCAGCCGAAGTGCGGCCGGGGAGCTGTTTTTT. This translates into CASSRSAAGELFF.

The chain links TRBV11-2 to TRBJ1-2; the match to TRBD1 covers 7 bases. From germline, CDR1 is SGHAT and CDR2 FQNNGV. V trimming: 3 bases; J trimming: 2 bases; junction bases outside the gene matches: 9. CDR3 length: 16 amino acids. CDR3 region: CASSFDVTGQNYGYTF. The CDR3 DNA is TGTGCCAGCAGCTTCGATGTGACGGGACAGAACTATGGCTACACCTTC.

Here the CDR3 reads CASSLVAGEAYEQYF. The CDR3 DNA reads as TGTGCCAGCAGCTTAGTTGCGGGAGAGGCCTACGAGCAGTACTTC. The chain recombines TRBV11-2 with TRBJ2-7; 7 nucleotides agree with TRBD2. After removal of 1 base from V and 2 bases from J, the junction contained 5 bases not matched to a gene. The germline V gene encodes CDR1 SGHAT and CDR2 FQNNGV. The CDR3 length is 15 residues.

The rearrangement joins TRBV6-4 to TRBJ1-1, with D hard to call. CDR3 size: 13 residues. V was cut by 6 bases and J by 5 bases, with 13 bases left in between. The germline V gene has CDR1 MRHNA and CDR2 SNTAGT. The CDR3 loop reads CASSFGGTTEAFF. The CDR3 DNA follows: TGTGCCAGCAGCTTCGGAGGCACGACTGAAGCTTTCTTT.

A few counts support this clone. The genes are TRBV5-5 and TRBJ2-4, with a tentative D call TRBD2 (6 bases). Trimming cost V 4 bases and J 9 bases, with 20 bases left between them. This CDR3 region has 15 residues. The germline V gene encodes CDR1 SGHKS and CDR2 YYEKEE (reference sequence). The CDR3 loop reads CASSVQVGGVGIQYF. The DNA of the CDR3 is TGTGCCAGCAGCGTACAAGTGGGGGGAGTAGGCATTCAGTACTTC.

This sequence joins TRBV2 and TRBJ2-3, with TRBD1 as a possible D gene (5 bases). The germline V and J ends were trimmed by 7 bases and 0 bases, with 17 bases remaining between them. The CDR3 totals 16 residues. The germline V gene encodes CDR1 SNHLY and CDR2 FYNNEI. Here the CDR3 DNA reads TGTGCCAGCAATTCAAGGGGCCTTTACAGCACAGATACGCAGTATTTT. It translates to CASNSRGLYSTDTQYF.

This chain joins TRBV30 and TRBJ2-2; TRBD1 matches at 8 bases. In germline, CDR1 is GTSNPN, CDR2 SVGIG (reference sequence). With 2 bases clipped from V and 0 bases from J, the junction kept 2 bases outside the gene matches. This CDR3 region has 15 residues. The CDR3 sequence is CAWSRTGSNTGELFF. CDR3 nucleotides: TGTGCCTGGAGTAGGACAGGGTCGAACACCGGGGAGCTGTTTTTT.

Details on this clone: Given the absence of the conserved phenylalanine or tryptophan at the CDR3 end, a read error is likely. This chain joins TRBV4-1 and TRBJ1-6; no reliable D call. The CDR3 loop spans 13 amino acids. Trimming took off 6 bases at V and 4 bases at J, with 7 bases between the two ends. Germline V CDR1 and CDR2: MGHRA, YSYEKL. DNA for the CDR3: TGCGCCAGCAGACCTCAGTATAATTCACCCCTCCACCTT. Translated, it gives CASRPQYNSPLHL.

On this clone itself: Other nucleotide sequences from this sample produce the same CDR3. The chain links TRBV6-5 to TRBJ1-1; no clear D. Germline V CDR1 and CDR2: MNHEY, SVGAGI. The CDR3 has 13 amino acids. V lost 5 bases, J lost 3 bases, and 10 bases lay in between. The CDR3 nucleotides are TGTGCCAGCAGTAGGAGGAGGGACACTGAAGCTTTCTTT. Amino acids: CASSRRRDTEAFF.

V is TRBV12-5 and J is TRBJ1-2; a weak D match, TRBD1 (5 bases). Trimming pared 5 bases from V and 8 bases from J, leaving 12 bases between. Per germline, CDR1 LGHNT and CDR2 FRNRAP. The CDR3 extends over 12 amino acids. The CDR3 loop is CASGIRAYGYTF. CDR3 DNA: TGTGCTAGTGGTATCAGGGCTTACGGCTACACCTTC.

The chain has TRBV15 and TRBJ2-3, with 8 bases that match TRBD1. Per the germline V gene, CDR1 is LNHNV and CDR2 is YYDKDF (reference sequence). The J segment lost 1 base and the V segment lost 2 bases, leaving 5 bases of the junction unmatched. This CDR3 spans 16 amino acids. CDR3 region: CATSRPSTGGTDTQYF. CDR3 coding DNA: TGTGCCACCAGCAGACCTTCGACAGGGGGCACAGATACGCAGTATTTT.

Only one count was recorded for this clone. This chain uses TRBV6-1 with TRBJ2-1; no definite D call. The length of the CDR3 is 11 residues. V lost 4 bases and J 10 bases, leaving 8 bases between the germline ends. CDR1 and CDR2 from the germline V gene are MNHNS and SASEGT. The CDR3 sequence is CASSVHLEQFF. Written as DNA, the CDR3 is TGTGCCAGCAGTGTACACCTCGAGCAGTTCTTC.

The J gene is TRBJ1-1, the V gene TRBV15; perhaps TRBD1 as D (6 bases). This CDR3 region has 12 residues. V lost 3 bases and J 5 bases, leaving 7 bases between the germline ends. Germline V lookup: CDR1 LNHNV, CDR2 YYDKDF (reference sequence). The DNA of the CDR3 is TGTGCCACCAGCAGGACAGGTACTGAAGCTTTCTTT. Translation: CATSRTGTEAFF.